This TCR beta chain was retrieved from a study of T-cell memory formation after mild COVID-19. Study outcomes and limitations: Among contracting clones, CD4+ were mainly CM/EM and CD8+ enriched in EMRA.

MiXCR, run by TCRdb on the 5' RACE reads, gives a single entry per CDR3 protein. The sample lists about 57,000 distinct CDR3 sequences; 10% to 15% were seen once. This CDR3 is 15 amino acids long. Germline V gives CDR1 MGHRA, CDR2 YSYEKL. The V gene end was trimmed by 3 bases and the J gene end by 4 bases; junction bases not matched to a gene: 7. This clonotype showed up just a few times. Its specificity is not known. This receptor was identified in a man younger than 30 who had mild COVID-19 (a few samples of this study predate the infection). Cell type and time point are not known. Sequenced: PBMCs or a T cell subset sorted from them (not recorded which). The chain is built from TRBV4-1 and TRBJ1-2; 8 bases are a match to TRBD1. CDR3 coding DNA: TGCGCCAGCAGCCACCCGGGACAGGTCCCCTATGGCTACACCTTC. Protein sequence: CASSHPGQVPYGYTF.